The 8 T cell receptor beta chains in this list originate from one sample, sequenced in a study of CD8+CD57+ T cells in acquired aplastic anemia. The template used for profiling TCR beta VDJ and CDR3 was genomic DNA. In TCRdb, the reads were re-called with MiXCR into one record per CDR3 protein. The sample carries 200,000 to 250,000 distinct CDR3 sequences, approximately 60% recorded once. Patients included in sequencing had previously demonstrated CD8+CD57+ cell expansion by flow cytometry. The sequenced sample consisted of sorted CD4+, CD8+, or CD8+CD57+ T cells (not recorded which) from PBMCs. Every receptor here comes from a human donor with aplastic anemia.

The chain carries TRBV10-3 and TRBJ2-2; the match to TRBD2 covers 9 bases. Germline CDR1 reads ENHRY; CDR2 reads SYGVKD. This CDR3 has 13 residues. V lost 9 bases and J lost 7; bases outside the gene matches: 6. The CDR3 DNA reads as TGTGCCATGAAGACTAGCGGACGCGGGGAGCTGTTTTTT. Translation gives CAMKTSGRGELFF.

Concerning this clonotype: Its ends do not fully match the called genes, so a read error is possible. J is TRBJ2-3 and V is TRBV25-1; 9 bases map to TRBD2. From germline, CDR1 is MGHDK and CDR2 SYGVNS. CDR3 length: 15 residues. The CDR3 here is CASGDQREATDTQCF. Here the CDR3 DNA reads TGTGCCAGCGGTGATCAGCGGGAGGCCACAGATACGCAGTGTTTT.

The chain is built from TRBV5-1 and TRBJ2-7, with D possibly TRBD1 on 6 matching bases. V lost 4 bases to trimming and J lost 1 base, with 15 bases between them. Germline assignment: CDR1 SGHRS and CDR2 YFSETQ. There are 15 residues in the CDR3. This CDR3 is CASSPGHRDSYEQYF. In nucleotides, the CDR3 is TGCGCCAGCAGCCCGGGACACCGTGATTCCTACGAGCAGTACTTC.

The CDR3 reads CASSLLGGGYGYTF. The CDR3 nucleotides read TGTGCCAGCAGCCTCCTTGGGGGCGGGTATGGCTACACCTTC. V usage is TRBV7-6 and J usage is TRBJ1-2; D is perhaps TRBD1 (6 bases). This CDR3 comprises 14 residues. V lost 5 bases to trimming and J lost 5 bases, with 15 bases between them. Per germline, CDR1 SGHVS and CDR2 FNYEAQ.

The chain is built from TRBV7-9 and TRBJ1-2, with D unclear. The CDR3 loop spans 13 amino acids. Germline CDR1 reads SEHNR; CDR2 reads FQNEAQ (reference sequence). Trimming took off 2 bases at V and 3 bases at J, with 7 bases between the two ends. CDR3 protein: CASSLHNYYGYTF. CDR3 DNA sequence: TGTGCCAGCAGCTTACACAACTACTATGGCTACACCTTC.

The chain recombines TRBV19 with TRBJ1-6; D may be TRBD1 (6 bases). Per the germline V gene, CDR1 is LNHDA and CDR2 is SQIVND (reference sequence). The CDR3 has 12 residues. The ends were cut back, 3 bases at V and 14 bases at J, with 11 bases in the middle. The CDR3 DNA reads TGTGCCAGTAGTATTCTGGAGGGGGCCCTCCACTTT. Translating it yields CASSILEGALHF.

The chain joins TRBV20-1 to TRBJ1-1, with 9 bases fitting TRBD1. The V and J ends lost 3 bases and 0 bases, in that order; junction bases with no gene match: 2. Germline CDR1 reads DFQATT; CDR2 reads SNEGSKA (reference sequence). The CDR3 totals 14 residues. CDR3 bases: TGCAGTGCTAGGGGACAGGGAATGAACACTGAAGCTTTCTTT. Its protein is CSARGQGMNTEAFF.

The CDR3 is CATSDLVNHQETQYF. CDR3 DNA: TGTGCCACCAGTGATTTGGTAAATCACCAAGAGACCCAGTACTTC. The gene calls are TRBV24-1 and TRBJ2-5, with D unresolved. V lost 0 bases and J 0 bases, leaving 7 bases between the germline ends. The CDR3 extends over 15 amino acids. Germline CDR1 reads KGHDR; CDR2 reads SFDVKD.